The 30 T cell receptor beta chains listed next were all sequenced from one sample in a study of memory CD4+ T cells and cytomegalovirus serostatus. The sort gate was single viable CD3+CD4+CD8-CD45RO+ cells for memory CD4+ T cells. Clones were read by immunoSEQ multiplex PCR, and TCRdb kept only the in-frame ones, dropping some. The repertoire holds around 38,000 clones, 76% seen once, with about 6.8% in the top ten. Specimen: memory CD4+ T cells from blood. The receptor source for this set is an adult in good health and CMV-seronegative.

The chain couples TRBV11-3 to TRBJ2-7; D unclear. The V gene lost 4 bases and the J gene lost 9 bases, with 19 bases spanning the gap. The germline V gene has CDR1 SGHNT and CDR2 YENEEA. The CDR3 is 14 amino acids. The CDR3 sequence is CASSYVSGEGGQYF. CDR3 bases: TGTGCCAGCAGCTACGTTAGTGGGGAAGGTGGGCAGTACTTC.

The table lists this clone with a few counts. The V call is TRBV5-4, the J call TRBJ2-7, with TRBD1 identical over 9 bases. V gave up 5 bases and J gave up 5 bases; unmatched junction bases: 8. CDR1 is SGHNT and CDR2 is YYREEE in the germline V gene (reference sequence). This CDR3 has 14 amino acids. The CDR3 is CASRTDRGNHEQYF. CDR3 nucleotides: TGTGCCAGCAGAACCGACAGGGGGAACCACGAGCAGTACTTC. Variable domain in full (rest from reference TRBV5-4 and TRBJ2-7): ETGVTQSPTHLIKTRGQQVTLRCSSQSGHNTVSWYQQALGQGPQFIFQYYREEENGRGNFPPRFSGLQFPNYSSELNVNALELDDSALYLCASRTDRGNHEQYFGPGTRLTVT.

Points on this clone: Additional DNA sequences in this sample encode the identical CDR3. The chain joins TRBV18 to TRBJ2-1; 8 nucleotides agree with TRBD1. CDR3 size: 15 residues. Trimming removed 2 bases from V and 1 base from J; junction bases left unmatched: 1. Germline V lookup: CDR1 KGHSH, CDR2 LQKENI. CDR3 nucleotide sequence: TGTGCCAGCTCACCAGGGACAGGATCCTACAATGAGCAGTTCTTC. Translating it yields CASSPGTGSYNEQFF.

This sequence joins TRBV2 and TRBJ1-2; weak D call: TRBD1 (6 bases). Germline V gene lookup returns CDR1 SNHLY and CDR2 FYNNEI. The CDR3 contains 16 residues. Trimming left V 6 bases short and J 2 bases short, with 19 bases between. The chain's CDR3 is CASRGITGFLNYGYTF. CDR3 in DNA: TGTGCCAGCAGGGGAATTACAGGGTTTCTAAACTATGGCTACACCTTC.

The chain has TRBV5-6 and TRBJ1-3; D is uncertain. In germline, CDR1 is SGHDT, CDR2 YYEEEE. The CDR3 sequence is 15 residues long. The V gene lost 2 bases and the J gene lost 3 bases, with 12 bases spanning the gap. The CDR3 reads CASSFRFADGNTIYF. Here the CDR3 DNA reads TGTGCCAGCAGCTTTCGTTTCGCAGATGGAAACACCATATATTTT.

This clone showed up just once. The J gene is TRBJ2-7, the V gene TRBV7-2; 7 bases line up with TRBD2. Germline V gene sequence: CDR1 SGHTA, CDR2 FQGNSA. The CDR3 covers 17 residues. J was trimmed by 0 bases and V by 0 bases; bases with no gene match: 8. The CDR3 coding sequence is TGTGCCAGCAGCTTAGCGGGGACTACCCGAGGCTCCTACGAGCAGTACTTC. Amino acids: CASSLAGTTRGSYEQYF.

Remarks on this clone: The germline gene is not matched at one end of the junction; a read error may be the cause. Other DNA sequences in this specimen translate into the identical CDR3. The chain is built from TRBV28 and TRBJ1-1; D unresolved. Germline loops: CDR1 MDHEN, CDR2 SYDVKM. The CDR3 has 13 residues. The CDR3: CASSFLLNTEAFF. The CDR3 coding sequence is TGTGCCAGCAGTTTCCTCCTGAACACCGAAGCTTTCTTT.

V and J are TRBV7-9 and TRBJ2-5; D remains ambiguous. The CDR3 loop spans 13 amino acids. Germline loops: CDR1 SEHNR, CDR2 FQNEAQ (reference sequence). Trimming took off 5 bases at V and 2 bases at J, with 9 bases between the two ends. CDR3 bases: TGTGCCAGCAGCCCCCCGTCGCAAGAGACCCAGTACTTC. The encoded protein is CASSPPSQETQYF.

The CDR3 nucleotides are TGTGCCAGCAGCTTGAAAGGGGTCGCCGGGGAGCTGTTTTTT. Translated: CASSLKGVAGELFF. The V and J genes are TRBV5-4 and TRBJ2-2, with D perhaps TRBD1 (5 bases). The CDR3 is 14 amino acids. Germline-derived CDR1 and CDR2 are SGHNT and YYREEE (reference sequence). With 1 base removed from V and 6 bases from J, the gap between germline ends came to 10 bases.

This clone was observed once. The J gene is TRBJ2-7, the V gene TRBV5-4; TRBD2 aligns across 11 bases. Germline assignment: CDR1 SGHNT and CDR2 YYREEE (reference sequence). Losses at the gene ends were 0 bases for V and 9 bases for J; bases not matched to a gene: 5. The CDR3 extends over 14 amino acids. CDR3 in amino acids: CASSLAGTSGRQYF. Here the CDR3 DNA reads TGTGCCAGCAGCTTGGCTGGGACTAGCGGAAGGCAGTACTTC. Looking up the rest from reference TRBV5-4 and TRBJ2-7 gives the full variable domain: ETGVTQSPTHLIKTRGQQVTLRCSSQSGHNTVSWYQQALGQGPQFIFQYYREEENGRGNFPPRFSGLQFPNYSSELNVNALELDDSALYLCASSLAGTSGRQYFGPGTRLTVT.

The sample holds one count of this clone. V and J are TRBV29-1 and TRBJ2-2, with D uncertain. CDR3 length: 14 residues. The V gene lost 6 bases and the J gene lost 2 bases, with 13 bases spanning the gap. Per the germline V gene, CDR1 is SQVTM and CDR2 is ANQGSEA. CDR3 DNA: TGCAGCGTCAGAAGGACGGAAAACACCGGGGAGCTGTTTTTT. As protein: CSVRRTENTGELFF.

The rearrangement links TRBV28 to TRBJ1-1, with TRBD1 as a possible D gene (5 bases). CDR3 size: 17 residues. Trimming pared 2 bases from V and 0 bases from J, leaving 16 bases between. CDR1 MDHEN and CDR2 SYDVKM come from the germline V gene. The CDR3 DNA reads TGTGCCAGCAGTTTAATTGGGGCGGGCACCTTGAACACTGAAGCTTTCTTT. This encodes CASSLIGAGTLNTEAFF.

This clone was counted between two and nine times. V usage is TRBV30 and J usage is TRBJ1-3; D is unresolved. Germline lookup yields CDR1 GTSNPN and CDR2 SVGIG (reference sequence). The V end lost 3 bases, the J end lost 0 bases, and 3 bases lay between the germline ends. The CDR3 has 12 amino acids. This CDR3 reads CAWRSSGNTIYF. The CDR3 bases are TGTGCCTGGAGGAGCTCTGGAAACACCATATATTTT.

This chain joins TRBV27 and TRBJ2-1, with D possibly matching TRBD2 (6 bases). Germline V gene lookup returns CDR1 MNHEY and CDR2 SMNVEV (reference sequence). The ends were cut back, 5 bases at V and 12 bases at J, with 20 bases in the middle. The CDR3 runs to 14 residues. The CDR3 DNA reads TGTGCCAGCAGTCCGACTGGGGACTCTCGGGGGCAGTTCTTC. Protein sequence: CASSPTGDSRGQFF.

This chain uses TRBV5-6 with TRBJ2-5; TRBD1 matches at 7 bases. Germline CDR1 reads SGHDT; CDR2 reads YYEEEE. With V trimmed by 0 bases and J by 0 bases, 5 bases remained unmatched. There are 16 residues in the CDR3. The CDR3 nucleotides are TGTGCCAGCAGCTTGGAACAGGGGATTTACCAAGAGACCCAGTACTTC. Translated: CASSLEQGIYQETQYF.

CDR3 sequence: CASSLISNYGYTF. As DNA, the CDR3 is TGTGCCAGCAGTTTAATCTCTAACTATGGCTACACCTTC. This chain links TRBV6-6 with TRBJ1-2; D gene unclear. Looked up from germline, CDR1 is MNHNY and CDR2 is SVGAGI (reference sequence). Trimming took 4 bases from V and 0 from J, leaving 6 bases between them. This CDR3 contains 13 residues.

This clone occurred a few times. V gene TRBV30 combines with J gene TRBJ1-2; 7 positions match TRBD1. Germline CDR1 and CDR2: GTSNPN and SVGIG (reference sequence). V lost 4 bases to trimming and J lost 2 bases; unmatched junction nucleotides: 1. The CDR3 consists of 12 residues. The CDR3 DNA reads TGTGCCTGGACACAGGGGAACTATGGCTACACCTTC. Translation: CAWTQGNYGYTF.

The sample holds a few counts of this clone. The chain employs TRBV6-5 and TRBJ1-5; D ambiguous. This CDR3 is 16 amino acids long. Germline CDR1 reads MNHEY; CDR2 reads SVGAGI. Trimming removed 0 bases at V and 6 bases at J, with 15 bases between. This chain's CDR3 is CASSYSITSAGQPQHF. For the CDR3, the DNA is TGTGCCAGCAGTTACTCGATTACGAGTGCAGGTCAGCCCCAGCATTTT.

The chain has TRBV11-2 and TRBJ2-7, with 9 bases lining up with TRBD2. This CDR3 region has 13 residues. Germline loops: CDR1 SGHAT, CDR2 FQNNGV. Trimming at V came to 9 bases and at J to 7 bases, leaving 10 bases not matched to a gene. CDR3 residues: CASKRAGGDEQYF. The CDR3 DNA reads as TGTGCCAGTAAGCGAGCGGGAGGTGATGAGCAGTACTTC.

The J gene is TRBJ2-3, the V gene TRBV29-1; D not resolved. Per the germline V gene, CDR1 is SQVTM and CDR2 is ANQGSEA. CDR3 length: 14 amino acids. Trimming took off 0 bases at V and 2 bases at J, with 9 bases between the two ends. The CDR3 DNA reads TGCAGCGTTGAAGAGGGCTTCCACACAGATACGCAGTATTTT. It is translated as CSVEEGFHTDTQYF.

V usage is TRBV25-1 and J usage is TRBJ2-7; D may match TRBD1 or TRBD2 (6 bases each). The CDR3 runs to 15 residues. Germline V CDR1 and CDR2: MGHDK, SYGVNS. V lost 5 bases, J lost 5 bases, and 19 bases lay in between. DNA for the CDR3: TGTGCCAGCAGTCCCGGGGGCAGGGGACTGGACGAGCAGTACTTC. It codes for CASSPGGRGLDEQYF.

The J gene is TRBJ2-7, the V gene TRBV5-4, with D perhaps matching TRBD1 (5 bases). This CDR3 has 16 residues. V gave up 4 bases and J gave up 1 base, with 18 bases separating them. Germline-derived CDR1 and CDR2 are SGHNT and YYREEE (reference sequence). CDR3 nucleotides: TGTGCCAGCAGCCAACTAAGTCAGGGTGGGTCCTACGAGCAGTACTTC. This sequence encodes CASSQLSQGGSYEQYF. The whole variable domain, filled in from reference TRBV5-4 and TRBJ2-7, reads ETGVTQSPTHLIKTRGQQVTLRCSSQSGHNTVSWYQQALGQGPQFIFQYYREEENGRGNFPPRFSGLQFPNYSSELNVNALELDDSALYLCASSQLSQGGSYEQYFGPGTRLTVT.

This clone was observed a single time. CDR3 DNA sequence: TGTGCCAGCAGTTACCGAAACGGGGACTACGAGCAGTACTTC. Its translation: CASSYRNGDYEQYF. This chain connects TRBV6-5 to TRBJ2-7, with D tentatively TRBD2 (5 bases). Per the germline V gene, CDR1 is MNHEY and CDR2 is SVGAGI. V lost 2 bases, J lost 3 bases, and 11 bases lay in between. The CDR3 is 14 residues long.

This chain links TRBV2 with TRBJ2-5; 9 bases align to TRBD2. The CDR3 length is 15 residues. Per germline, CDR1 SNHLY and CDR2 FYNNEI. With 8 bases clipped from V and 7 bases from J, the junction kept 14 bases outside the gene matches. CDR3 sequence (DNA): TGTGCCAGCCAGCGGGAGGCGCAACCGGGGGGGACCCAGTACTTC. The encoded protein is CASQREAQPGGTQYF.

This clone was detected a few times. The chain has TRBV19 and TRBJ2-3; D uncertain. CDR3 length: 12 amino acids. Trimming cost V 5 bases and J 10 bases, with 13 bases left between them. From germline, CDR1 is LNHDA and CDR2 SQIVND (reference sequence). CDR3: CASSAAMPPQYF. The CDR3 nucleotides read TGTGCCAGTAGTGCTGCGATGCCCCCGCAGTATTTT.

This chain links TRBV5-4 with TRBJ1-4; D ambiguous. Germline V gives CDR1 SGHNT, CDR2 YYREEE (reference sequence). Trimming pared 2 bases from V and 4 bases from J, leaving 3 bases between. The CDR3 sequence is 12 residues long. The CDR3 sequence is CASSFSNEKLFF. CDR3 sequence (DNA): TGTGCCAGCAGCTTCAGTAATGAAAAACTGTTTTTT.

The CDR3 is CASTRTGAGANVLTF. The CDR3, as DNA: TGTGCCAGCACCCGAACAGGGGCCGGGGCCAACGTCCTGACTTTC. V and J are TRBV28 and TRBJ2-6; TRBD1 aligns across 7 bases. The germline V gene has CDR1 MDHEN and CDR2 SYDVKM. V was pared by 7 bases and J by 4 bases, with 7 bases of the junction left unmatched. CDR3 length: 15 amino acids.

This clone showed up just a few times. The chain has TRBV7-2 and TRBJ1-1, with D perhaps TRBD1 (5 bases). Trimming cost V 0 bases and J 1 base, with 9 bases left between them. Germline CDR1 is SGHTA and CDR2 is FQGNSA. The CDR3 runs 15 residues. CDR3 nucleotide sequence: TGTGCCAGCAGCTTAGCGGGACCCCCGAACACTGAAGCTTTCTTT. Protein: CASSLAGPPNTEAFF. The full variable domain, its missing parts supplied by reference TRBV7-2 and TRBJ1-1, is GAGVSQSPSNKVTEKGKDVELRCDPISGHTALYWYRQSLGQGLEFLIYFQGNSAPDKSGLPSDRFSAERTGGSVSTLTIQRTQQEDSAVYLCASSLAGPPNTEAFFGQGTRLTVV.

This chain connects TRBV28 to TRBJ1-2; D might be TRBD1 (6 bases). V gave up 6 bases and J gave up 10 bases, with 21 bases separating them. The germline V gene has CDR1 MDHEN and CDR2 SYDVKM. CDR3 length: 14 residues. This CDR3 is CASSLLRIQGNYTF. Written as DNA, the CDR3 is TGTGCCAGCAGCTTACTCCGGATACAGGGAAACTACACCTTC.

There are a few counts of this clone. The chain combines TRBV11-2 with TRBJ1-1; a weak D match, TRBD1 (5 bases). The V and J ends lost 5 bases and 6 bases respectively, with 13 bases between them. Per germline, CDR1 SGHAT and CDR2 FQNNGV. The CDR3 covers 13 residues. CDR3 nucleotides: TGTGCCAGCAGCGGATTCAGGGTGGCTGAAGCTTTCTTT. Translating gives CASSGFRVAEAFF. Filled out from reference TRBV11-2 and TRBJ1-1, the complete variable domain reads EAGVAQSPRYKIIEKRQSVAFWCNPISGHATLYWYQQILGQGPKLLIQFQNNGVVDDSQLPKDRFSAERLKGVDSTLKIQPAKLEDSAVYLCASSGFRVAEAFFGQGTRLTVV.